The T cell receptor beta chain described here comes from a study of T-cell memory formation after mild COVID-19. Study-level results: CD4+ contracting clones were mainly CM and EM; CD8+ ones, EMRA. That cross-reactive memory joined was suggested by some responding clones appearing in pre-infection memory.

This clonotype was counted a few times. The antigen remains undetermined. Germline-derived CDR1 and CDR2 are SGHRS and YFSETQ. Trimming shortened V by 6 bases and J by 4 bases, and 17 bases separated the two germline ends. CDR3 size: 14 residues. Amplification by 5'RACE using constant-segment primers produced TCR alpha and TCR beta cDNA libraries that carried sample barcodes and UMIs. TCRdb re-called the 5' RACE reads through MiXCR, storing one row per CDR3 protein. This table has about 360,000 distinct CDR3 sequences, 13% to 15% appearing once. Sequencing was performed on PBMCs or a T cell subset sorted from them (not recorded which). This chain links TRBV5-1 with TRBJ2-7; D is perhaps TRBD2 (5 bases). This receptor was taken from a man younger than 35 who had mild COVID-19 (a few samples of this study predate the infection). Cell type and time point are not known. The CDR3 DNA sequence: TGCGCCAGCAAGCCCGGGGTGCACCATTACGAGCAGTACTTC. Translated, it gives CASKPGVHHYEQYF. Full variable domain (missing parts from reference TRBV5-1 and TRBJ2-7): KAGVTQTPRYLIKTRGQQVTLSCSPISGHRSVSWYQQTPGQGLQFLFEYFSETQRNKGNFPGRFSGRQFSNSRSEMNVSTLELGDSALYLCASKPGVHHYEQYFGPGTRLTVT.